These 27 T cell receptor beta chains were sequenced from one sample in a study of shared clonotypes between healthy human individuals. Profiled with immunoSEQ multiplex PCR; TCRdb holds only in-frame clones, not every one. The sample includes roughly 300,000 clones, around 86% seen only once; the top ten take 15% to 20%. The sample comprised memory CD8+ T cells sorted from blood. This sample's subset: CD45RO+ cells pooled with CCR7-negative TemRA cells. These receptors came from a man aged 18 to 30 in good health.

This clone was detected once. The chain couples TRBV27 to TRBJ1-1; D is unclear. The CDR3 runs 13 residues. The V end lost 5 bases, the J end lost 1 base, and 8 bases lay between the germline ends. Germline CDR1 MNHEY, CDR2 SMNVEV (reference sequence). The CDR3 loop reads CASSRGWNTEAFF. The CDR3 nucleotides read TGTGCCAGCAGTCGCGGATGGAACACTGAAGCTTTCTTT.

The rearrangement links TRBV27 to TRBJ2-7; possibly TRBD1 or TRBD2 for D (5 bases each). Deletions cut 5 bases from V and 6 bases from J, with 17 bases between. Germline loops: CDR1 MNHEY, CDR2 SMNVEV (reference sequence). The CDR3 covers 14 residues. CDR3: CASSPDGDGGEQYF. The CDR3 DNA reads TGTGCCAGCAGTCCCGATGGAGATGGGGGCGAGCAGTACTTC.

V usage is TRBV4-3 and J usage is TRBJ2-3; D is uncertain. Trimming pared 0 bases from V and 0 bases from J, leaving 13 bases between. From germline, CDR1 is LGHNA and CDR2 YSLEER. The length of the CDR3 is 17 residues. The CDR3: CASSQDLPGPSTDTQYF. CDR3 in DNA: TGCGCCAGCAGCCAAGATCTGCCAGGCCCCAGCACAGATACGCAGTATTTT.

V gene TRBV5-1 combines with J gene TRBJ2-7, with unresolved D. The CDR3 is made up of 13 amino acids. Trimming left V 2 bases short and J 1 base short, with 7 bases between. Germline CDR1 and CDR2: SGHRS and YFSETQ. The CDR3 loop reads CASSFSPSYEQYF. CDR3 in DNA: TGCGCCAGCAGCTTTTCTCCATCCTACGAGCAGTACTTC.

The chain combines TRBV7-3 with TRBJ2-7, with a weak D call TRBD1 (5 bases). The V end was cut by 6 bases, the J end by 7 bases, with 16 bases between. The germline V gene encodes CDR1 SGHTA and CDR2 FQGTGA. The length of the CDR3 is 13 residues. CDR3 bases: TGTGCCAGCAGTCTCCAGGGAAGAGAAGAGCAGTACTTC. It translates to CASSLQGREEQYF.

V and J are TRBV2 and TRBJ2-5; D might be TRBD1 (5 bases). Germline CDR1 and CDR2: SNHLY and FYNNEI. There are 13 residues in the CDR3. V dropped 9 bases and J dropped 2 bases, with 13 bases sitting between them. For the CDR3, the DNA is TGTGCCAGTGGAGACAGTCATCAAGAGACCCAGTACTTC. Translation gives CASGDSHQETQYF.

This chain connects TRBV6-5 to TRBJ1-2, with a possible D match to TRBD1 (5 bases). V was cut by 0 bases and J by 8 bases, with 13 bases left in between. The CDR3 extends over 14 amino acids. Per the germline V gene, CDR1 is MNHEY and CDR2 is SVGAGI. Written as DNA, the CDR3 is TGTGCCAGCAGTTACTCGGGCACCGGGGGAGGCTACACCTTC. The encoded protein is CASSYSGTGGGYTF.

The V and J genes are TRBV11-2 and TRBJ2-7, with 8 bases identical to TRBD1. V shed 1 base and J 6 bases; nucleotides not matched to a gene: 14. This CDR3 is built from 17 residues. CDR1 is SGHAT and CDR2 is FQNNGV in the germline V gene. The CDR3 sequence: CASSLVKGQGHGPEQYF. Written as DNA, the CDR3 is TGTGCCAGCAGCTTAGTCAAAGGACAGGGTCATGGTCCCGAGCAGTACTTC.

This chain links TRBV5-1 with TRBJ2-7; a weak D match, TRBD1 (6 bases). V lost 3 bases and J lost 1, with 8 bases in between. Germline V gene lookup returns CDR1 SGHRS and CDR2 YFSETQ. The CDR3 consists of 13 residues. CDR3 DNA sequence: TGCGCCAGCAGCTCGGACAGATCCTACGAGCAGTACTTC. Its translation: CASSSDRSYEQYF.

The chain carries TRBV11-2 and TRBJ1-2, with TRBD1 matching 7 bases. The J segment lost 8 bases and the V segment lost 4 bases, leaving 4 bases of the junction unmatched. CDR3 length equals 12 residues. Per germline, CDR1 SGHAT and CDR2 FQNNGV. The CDR3 DNA sequence: TGTGCCAGCAGCTCGACAGGGAGAGGCTACACCTTC. Translated, it gives CASSSTGRGYTF.

This clone was counted once. The V gene is TRBV10-3, the J gene TRBJ2-7; 12 bases match TRBD2. Germline-derived CDR1 and CDR2 are ENHRY and SYGVKD. Trimming at V came to 10 bases and at J to 5 bases, leaving 6 bases not matched to a gene. This CDR3 region has 13 residues. Here the CDR3 reads CASRLAGDNEQYF. CDR3 DNA: TGTGCCAGCCGACTAGCGGGAGACAACGAGCAGTACTTC.

The CDR3 region is CATIRTSGYTGELFF. CDR3 nucleotides: TGTGCCACCATTAGGACTAGCGGGTACACCGGGGAGCTGTTTTTT. V gene TRBV28 combines with J gene TRBJ2-2; 11 bases line up with TRBD2. The CDR3 loop spans 15 amino acids. Germline CDR1 reads MDHEN; CDR2 reads SYDVKM. V lost 10 bases, J lost 3 bases, and 7 bases stayed unmatched.

For the CDR3, the DNA is TGCGCCAGCAGCCAAGAATTCCGGGACTTGTACAATGAGCAGTTCTTC. Its protein product is CASSQEFRDLYNEQFF. The chain has TRBV4-3 and TRBJ2-1; D may be TRBD2 (6 bases). CDR3 size: 16 residues. V dropped 0 bases and J dropped 4 bases, with 13 bases sitting between them. Germline CDR1 is LGHNA and CDR2 is YSLEER.

The V gene is TRBV6-5, the J gene TRBJ2-7; 8 bases agree with TRBD2. CDR1 and CDR2 from the germline V gene are MNHEY and SVGAGI. After removal of 8 bases from V and 4 bases from J, the junction contained 13 bases not matched to a gene. This CDR3 spans 15 amino acids. The DNA for the CDR3 is TGTGCCAGCTCCCCGGGAGGGCCCCTGGCATACGAGCAGTACTTC. It yields the protein CASSPGGPLAYEQYF.

V and J are TRBV27 and TRBJ2-3, with 13 bases fitting TRBD2. CDR3 length: 17 residues. V was pared by 5 bases and J by 2 bases, with 7 bases of the junction left unmatched. Germline CDR1 and CDR2: MNHEY and SMNVEV (reference sequence). The CDR3 here is CASSILLAGGVTDTQYF. CDR3 in DNA: TGTGCCAGCAGTATACTACTAGCGGGAGGGGTCACAGATACGCAGTATTTT.

Remarks on this clone: The junction departs from the called germline gene at one end, perhaps through a read error. This rearrangement joins TRBV7-8 to TRBJ2-7; D assignment may be TRBD1 or TRBD2 (5 bases each). The CDR3 runs 17 residues. Germline V gives CDR1 SGHVS, CDR2 FQNEAQ. CDR3 sequence: CAGSGQHQGGFLGEQYF. In DNA, the CDR3 is TGTGCCGGCAGCGGACAACACCAGGGTGGATTTTTGGGCGAGCAGTACTTC.

The J gene is TRBJ2-5, the V gene TRBV6-6; D could derive from TRBD1 or TRBD2 (5 bases each). V was shortened by 5 bases and J by 5 bases, with 18 bases between the two germline ends. CDR1 is MNHNY and CDR2 is SVGAGI in the germline V gene (reference sequence). This CDR3 is 15 amino acids long. CDR3 region: CASSTGTRFGETQYF. CDR3 coding DNA: TGTGCCAGCAGTACCGGGACCCGCTTCGGTGAGACCCAGTACTTC.

The chain couples TRBV30 to TRBJ1-5; a weak D match, TRBD1 (6 bases). V shed 5 bases and J shed 4 bases, with 12 bases lying between them. Germline assignment: CDR1 GTSNPN and CDR2 SVGIG (reference sequence). The CDR3 loop spans 13 amino acids. This chain's CDR3 is CAWGDRSNQPQHF. CDR3 coding DNA: TGTGCCTGGGGAGACAGGAGTAATCAGCCCCAGCATTTT.

The chain is built from TRBV6-5 and TRBJ2-3; 11 bases are shared with TRBD2. Trimming cost V 0 bases and J 4 bases; bases outside gene matches: 3. Germline CDR1 and CDR2: MNHEY and SVGAGI. The CDR3 runs to 16 residues. The chain's CDR3 is CASSYSIAGGSDTQYF. The CDR3 DNA is TGTGCCAGCAGTTACTCGATAGCGGGGGGGTCAGATACGCAGTATTTT.

The chain recombines TRBV4-1 with TRBJ2-5; D tentatively fits TRBD1 or TRBD2 (5 bases each). CDR3 length: 15 residues. CDR1 is MGHRA, CDR2 YSYEKL, per germline. The V end was cut by 3 bases, the J end by 1 base, with 12 bases between. CDR3 region: CASSQSGGIQETQYF. The CDR3, as DNA: TGCGCCAGCAGCCAGTCTGGGGGTATCCAAGAGACCCAGTACTTC.

The genes are TRBV9 and TRBJ2-1; 14 bases fit TRBD2. V trimming: 0 bases; J trimming: 8 bases; junction bases outside the gene matches: 10. The CDR3 consists of 18 residues. Germline lookup yields CDR1 SGDLS and CDR2 YYNGEE. CDR3 amino acids: CASSVGQGTSGRFYEQFF. The CDR3 region has the DNA TGTGCCAGCAGCGTAGGTCAGGGGACTAGCGGGAGATTCTATGAGCAGTTCTTC.

V gene TRBV13 combines with J gene TRBJ2-7; D tentatively fits TRBD1 or TRBD2 (5 bases each). Germline lookup yields CDR1 PRHDT and CDR2 FYEKMQ (reference sequence). V lost 5 bases and J 2 bases, leaving 16 bases between the germline ends. The CDR3 spans 15 residues. CDR3 in DNA: TGTGCCAGCAGCCCGAACCGGGACGGACCCTACGAGCAGTACTTC. It codes for CASSPNRDGPYEQYF.

The chain employs TRBV28 and TRBJ2-5; 8 bases agree with TRBD1. The V gene's germline CDR1 is MDHEN and CDR2 SYDVKM. With 3 bases clipped from V and 2 bases from J, the junction kept 5 bases outside the gene matches. The CDR3 sequence is 15 residues long. CDR3 loop: CASSFPGTGQETQYF. DNA for the CDR3: TGTGCCAGCAGTTTCCCAGGGACAGGACAAGAGACCCAGTACTTC.

The sample holds a few counts of this clone. V usage is TRBV27 and J usage is TRBJ2-5; 13 nucleotides match TRBD2. CDR1 and CDR2 (germline): MNHEY, SMNVEV (reference sequence). V lost 6 bases to trimming and J lost 2 bases; unmatched junction nucleotides: 3. CDR3 length: 15 residues. The CDR3 here is CASRSGLAGQETQYF. As DNA, the CDR3 is TGTGCCAGCAGATCGGGACTAGCGGGACAAGAGACCCAGTACTTC.

This chain joins TRBV6-1 and TRBJ1-5; D unclear. V dropped 6 bases and J dropped 3 bases, with 12 bases sitting between them. The length of the CDR3 is 14 residues. Germline CDR1 is MNHNS and CDR2 is SASEGT. The CDR3 reads CASSEDHPNQPQHF. For the CDR3, the DNA is TGTGCCAGCAGCGAGGACCACCCCAATCAGCCCCAGCATTTT.

This clone was picked up one time. The gene calls are TRBV2 and TRBJ2-2; D is undetermined. CDR1 and CDR2 (germline): SNHLY, FYNNEI. This CDR3 has 15 amino acids. V lost 0 bases, J lost 3 bases, and 8 bases lay in between. The CDR3 sequence: CASSEASVYTGELFF. CDR3 bases: TGTGCCAGCAGTGAAGCCTCAGTGTACACCGGGGAGCTGTTTTTT.

The chain employs TRBV20-1 and TRBJ2-3, with D hard to call. This CDR3 is 11 amino acids long. In germline, CDR1 is DFQATT, CDR2 SNEGSKA (reference sequence). The CDR3, as DNA: TGCAGCCCCCTGAGCACAGATACGCAGTATTTT. Translating it yields CSPLSTDTQYF.